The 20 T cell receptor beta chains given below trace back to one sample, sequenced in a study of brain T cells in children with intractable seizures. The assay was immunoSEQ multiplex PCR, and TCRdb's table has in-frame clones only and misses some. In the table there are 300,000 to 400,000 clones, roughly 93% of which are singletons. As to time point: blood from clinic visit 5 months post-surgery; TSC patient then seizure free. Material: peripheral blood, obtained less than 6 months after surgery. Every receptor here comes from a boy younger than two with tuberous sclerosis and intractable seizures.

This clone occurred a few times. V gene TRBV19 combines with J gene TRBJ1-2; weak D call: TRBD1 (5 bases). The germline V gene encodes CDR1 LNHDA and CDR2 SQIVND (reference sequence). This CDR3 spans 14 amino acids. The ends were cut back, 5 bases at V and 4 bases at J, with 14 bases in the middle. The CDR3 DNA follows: TGTGCCAGTAGTTTCTGGGGGGAAGGCTATGGCTACACCTTC. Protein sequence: CASSFWGEGYGYTF. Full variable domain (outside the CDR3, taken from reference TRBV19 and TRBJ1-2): DGGITQSPKYLFRKEGQNVTLSCEQNLNHDAMYWYRQDPGQGLRLIYYSQIVNDFQKGDIAEGYSVSREKKESFPLTVTSAQKNPTAFYLCASSFWGEGYGYTFGSGTRLTVV.

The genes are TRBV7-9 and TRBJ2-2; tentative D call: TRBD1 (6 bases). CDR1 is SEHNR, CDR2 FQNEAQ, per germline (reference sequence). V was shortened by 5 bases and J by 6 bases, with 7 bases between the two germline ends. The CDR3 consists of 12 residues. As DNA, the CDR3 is TGTGCCAGCAGCCACAGGGCCGGGGAGCTGTTTTTT. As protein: CASSHRAGELFF.

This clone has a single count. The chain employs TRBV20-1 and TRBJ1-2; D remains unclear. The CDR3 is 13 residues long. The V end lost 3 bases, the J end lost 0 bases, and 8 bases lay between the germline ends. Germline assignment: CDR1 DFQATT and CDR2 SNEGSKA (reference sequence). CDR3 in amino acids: CSASDTTNYGYTF. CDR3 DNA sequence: TGCAGTGCTAGTGACACCACTAACTATGGCTACACCTTC.

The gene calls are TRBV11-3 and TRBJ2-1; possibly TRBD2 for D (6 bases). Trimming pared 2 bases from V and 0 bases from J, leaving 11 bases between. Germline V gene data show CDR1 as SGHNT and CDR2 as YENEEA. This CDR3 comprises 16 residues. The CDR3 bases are TGTGCCAGCAGCTTATTGGGGGGTGGCTCCTACAATGAGCAGTTCTTC. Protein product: CASSLLGGGSYNEQFF.

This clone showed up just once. The CDR3 DNA reads as TGTGCCAGCTCACCGAACAGGGGAAACGAGCAGTACTTC. This gives the protein CASSPNRGNEQYF. The chain uses TRBV18 and TRBJ2-7; 7 bases align to TRBD1. Trimming took 3 bases from V and 5 from J; bases not matched to a gene: 4. CDR3 length: 13 amino acids. The V gene's germline CDR1 is KGHSH and CDR2 LQKENI.

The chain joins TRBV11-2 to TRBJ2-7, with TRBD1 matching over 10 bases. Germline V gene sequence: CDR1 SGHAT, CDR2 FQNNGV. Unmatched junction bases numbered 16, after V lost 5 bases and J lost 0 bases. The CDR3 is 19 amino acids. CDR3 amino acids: CASSDTSRTGGGRSYEQYF. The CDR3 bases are TGTGCCAGCAGCGACACGTCCCGGACAGGGGGAGGTCGCTCCTACGAGCAGTACTTC.

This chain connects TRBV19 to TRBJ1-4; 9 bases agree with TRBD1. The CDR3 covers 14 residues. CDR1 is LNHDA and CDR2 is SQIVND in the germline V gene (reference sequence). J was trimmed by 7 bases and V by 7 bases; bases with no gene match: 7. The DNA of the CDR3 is TGTGCCAGTACCCCCGGGACAGGGCCTGAAAAACTGTTTTTT. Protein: CASTPGTGPEKLFF.

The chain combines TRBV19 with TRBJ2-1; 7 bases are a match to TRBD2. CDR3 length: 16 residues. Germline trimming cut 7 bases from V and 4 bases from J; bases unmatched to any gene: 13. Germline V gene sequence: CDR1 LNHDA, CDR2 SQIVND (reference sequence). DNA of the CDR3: TGTGCCAGTACGAGGGCACTAGCGCCTCTATACAATGAGCAGTTCTTC. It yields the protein CASTRALAPLYNEQFF.

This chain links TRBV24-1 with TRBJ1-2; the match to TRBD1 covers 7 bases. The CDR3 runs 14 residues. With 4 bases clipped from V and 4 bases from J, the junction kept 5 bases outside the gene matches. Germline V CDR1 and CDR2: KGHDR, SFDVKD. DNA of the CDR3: TGTGCCACCAGTGACTGGACAGGCTTCTATGGCTACACCTTC. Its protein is CATSDWTGFYGYTF.

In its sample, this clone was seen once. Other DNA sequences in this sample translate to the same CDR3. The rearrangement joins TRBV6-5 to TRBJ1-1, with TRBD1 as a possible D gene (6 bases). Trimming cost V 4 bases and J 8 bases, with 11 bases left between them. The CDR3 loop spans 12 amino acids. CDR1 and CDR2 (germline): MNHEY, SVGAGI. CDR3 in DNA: TGTGCCAGCAGTTTAACCGGGACAGAAGCTTTCTTT. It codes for CASSLTGTEAFF.

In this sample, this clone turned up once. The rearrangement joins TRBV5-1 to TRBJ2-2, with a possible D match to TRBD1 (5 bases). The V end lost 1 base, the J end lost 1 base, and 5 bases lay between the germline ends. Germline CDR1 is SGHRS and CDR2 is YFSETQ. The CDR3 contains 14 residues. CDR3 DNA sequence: TGCGCCAGCAGCTTGCAGGGGAACACCGGGGAGCTGTTTTTT. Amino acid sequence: CASSLQGNTGELFF.

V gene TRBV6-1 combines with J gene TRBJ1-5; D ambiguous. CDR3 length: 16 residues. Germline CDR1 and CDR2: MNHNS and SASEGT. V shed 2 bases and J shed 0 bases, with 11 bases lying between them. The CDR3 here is CASSEFGTHSNQPQHF. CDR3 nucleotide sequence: TGTGCCAGCAGTGAATTCGGTACCCATAGCAATCAGCCCCAGCATTTT.

The CDR3 loop is CASSLDRGPGNTIYF. In DNA form, the CDR3 reads TGTGCCAGCAGCTTAGATCGGGGACCTGGAAACACCATATATTTT. This chain uses TRBV11-2 with TRBJ1-3, with TRBD1 as a possible D gene (5 bases). CDR3 length equals 15 residues. Between the trimmed V and J ends, which lost 0 bases and 2 bases, there was a span of 8 bases. CDR1 SGHAT and CDR2 FQNNGV come from the germline V gene.

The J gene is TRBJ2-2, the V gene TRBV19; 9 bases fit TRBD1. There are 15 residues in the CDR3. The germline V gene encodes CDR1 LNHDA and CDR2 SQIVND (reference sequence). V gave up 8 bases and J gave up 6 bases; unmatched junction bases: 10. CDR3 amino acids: CASFVGTGWPGELFF. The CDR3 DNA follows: TGTGCCAGTTTTGTCGGGACAGGGTGGCCCGGGGAGCTGTTTTTT.

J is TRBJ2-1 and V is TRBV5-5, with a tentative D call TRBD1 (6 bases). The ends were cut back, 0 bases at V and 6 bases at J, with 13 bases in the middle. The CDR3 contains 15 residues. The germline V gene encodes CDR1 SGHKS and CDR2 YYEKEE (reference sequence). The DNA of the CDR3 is TGTGCCAGCAGCTTGGCGGGACACCTCCCCAATGAGCAGTTCTTC. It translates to CASSLAGHLPNEQFF.

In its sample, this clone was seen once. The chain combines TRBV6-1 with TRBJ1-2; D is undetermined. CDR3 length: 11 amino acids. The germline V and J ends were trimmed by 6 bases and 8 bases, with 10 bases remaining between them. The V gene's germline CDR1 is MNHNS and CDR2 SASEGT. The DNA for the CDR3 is TGTGCCAGCAGGGTTCTCGAAGGCTACACCTTC. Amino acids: CASRVLEGYTF.

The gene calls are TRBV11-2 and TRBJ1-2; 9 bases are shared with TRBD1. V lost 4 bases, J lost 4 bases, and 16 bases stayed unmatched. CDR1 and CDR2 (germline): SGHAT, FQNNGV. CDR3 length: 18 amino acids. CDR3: CASSSIRDREPVGYGYTF. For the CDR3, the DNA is TGTGCCAGCAGCTCGATCCGGGACAGGGAACCGGTTGGCTATGGCTACACCTTC. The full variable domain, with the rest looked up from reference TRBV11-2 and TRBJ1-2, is EAGVAQSPRYKIIEKRQSVAFWCNPISGHATLYWYQQILGQGPKLLIQFQNNGVVDDSQLPKDRFSAERLKGVDSTLKIQPAKLEDSAVYLCASSSIRDREPVGYGYTFGSGTRLTVV.

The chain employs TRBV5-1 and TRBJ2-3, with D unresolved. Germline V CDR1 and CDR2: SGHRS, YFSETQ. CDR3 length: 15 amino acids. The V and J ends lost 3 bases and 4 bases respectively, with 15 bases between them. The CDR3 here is CASSSTGLYPDTQYF. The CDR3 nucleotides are TGCGCCAGCAGCTCAACCGGGCTTTACCCAGATACGCAGTATTTT.

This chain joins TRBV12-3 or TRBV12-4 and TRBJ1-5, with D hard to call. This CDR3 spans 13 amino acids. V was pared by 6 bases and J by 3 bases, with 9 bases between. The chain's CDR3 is CASRDGYNQPQHF. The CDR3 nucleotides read TGTGCCAGCAGGGACGGGTACAATCAGCCCCAGCATTTT.

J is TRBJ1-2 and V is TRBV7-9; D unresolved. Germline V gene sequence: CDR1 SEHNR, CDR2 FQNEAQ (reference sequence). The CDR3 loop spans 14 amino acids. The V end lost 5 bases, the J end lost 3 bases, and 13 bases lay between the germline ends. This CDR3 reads CASSPPRSDYGYTF. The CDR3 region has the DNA TGTGCCAGCAGCCCCCCCAGATCGGACTATGGCTACACCTTC.